Below, 16 T cell receptor beta chains from the same sample are listed, as sequenced in a study of T cells in Graves' hyperthyroidism and ophthalmopathy. Template material for amplifying TCR beta CDR3 regions consisted of RNA transcripts. TCR CDR3 underwent first-round RT-PCR with the HTBI primer set. TCRdb called the multiplex PCR reads again in MiXCR, with one record for every CDR3 protein. The sample carries about 550,000 distinct CDR3 sequences, more than 20% recorded once. Sequencing input: blood. The receptors come from a man younger than 35 with Graves' hyperthyroidism.

Of note for this clonotype: A much larger clonotype is one base distant, so this may be a read error. The J gene is TRBJ1-1, the V gene TRBV19; D unclear. The germline gives CDR1 LNHDA, CDR2 SQIVND (reference sequence). The CDR3 loop spans 12 amino acids. The CDR3 reads CASRAGYTEAVF. CDR3 in DNA: TGTGCCAGTAGGGCCGGATACACTGAAGCTGTCTTT. Drawing the rest from reference TRBV19 and TRBJ1-1, the complete variable domain is DGGITQSPKYLFRKEGQNVTLSCEQNLNHDAMYWYRQDPGQGLRLIYYSQIVNDFQKGDIAEGYSVSREKKESFPLTVTSAQKNPTAFYLCASRAGYTEAVFGQGTRLTVV.

J is TRBJ1-1 and V is TRBV4-1; possibly TRBD1 for D (6 bases). The CDR3 is 12 amino acids. Germline V CDR1 and CDR2: MGHRA, YSYEKL. Trimming took off 4 bases at V and 10 bases at J, with 13 bases between the two ends. The CDR3 sequence is CASSPTGVLAFF. The CDR3 DNA follows: TGCGCCAGCAGCCCGACAGGTGTTTTAGCTTTCTTT.

This clonotype was seen repeatedly, ten times or more. This rearrangement joins TRBV6-5 to TRBJ2-5, with D unresolved. This CDR3 region has 18 residues. Germline loops: CDR1 MNHEY, CDR2 SVGAGI. V lost 1 base and J 3 bases, leaving 21 bases between the germline ends. As DNA, the CDR3 is TGTGCCAGCAGTTACTACTACCTGGCGGCGTCCAAAAAAGAGACCCAGTACTTC. Translated, it gives CASSYYYLAASKKETQYF.

This clonotype came up many times. V and J are TRBV20-1 and TRBJ2-2, with D possibly TRBD1 on 5 matching bases. CDR1 and CDR2 from the germline V gene are DFQATT and SNEGSKA (reference sequence). V was pared by 0 bases and J by 5 bases, with 13 bases between. This CDR3 has 15 residues. The CDR3 region has the DNA TGCAGTGCTAGAGATCCCAGGGATTTGACCGGGGAGCTGTTTTTT. Its translation is CSARDPRDLTGELFF.

This clonotype has a count of ten or more. V usage is TRBV12-3 or TRBV12-4 and J usage is TRBJ1-5, with a weak D call TRBD1 (5 bases). Trimming shortened V by 6 bases and J by 6 bases, and 12 bases separated the two germline ends. This CDR3 has 13 residues. This CDR3 is CASSVTGGQPQHF. In DNA form, the CDR3 reads TGTGCCAGCAGCGTCACAGGAGGTCAGCCCCAGCATTTT.

In this sample, this clonotype turned up many times. The chain combines TRBV11-2 with TRBJ1-2; D unresolved. V lost 6 bases and J 0 bases, leaving 17 bases between the germline ends. There are 16 residues in the CDR3. The V gene's germline CDR1 is SGHAT and CDR2 FQNNGV. CDR3 amino acids: CASSPWPKLANYGYTF. The CDR3 DNA reads TGTGCCAGCAGTCCCTGGCCGAAACTCGCTAACTATGGCTACACCTTC.

The DNA of the CDR3 is TGTGCCAGCAGTGCGGGACAGGGGAGGACTGAAGCTTTCTTT. This codes for CASSAGQGRTEAFF. The chain employs TRBV12-3 or TRBV12-4 and TRBJ1-1; 10 nucleotides agree with TRBD1. The V gene end was trimmed by 5 bases and the J gene end by 5 bases; junction bases not matched to a gene: 5. The length of the CDR3 is 14 residues.

In this sample, this clonotype turned up a few times. This rearrangement joins TRBV12-3 or TRBV12-4 to TRBJ2-5; D is unresolved. CDR3 length: 14 amino acids. The V end lost 6 bases, the J end lost 7 bases, and 18 bases lay between the germline ends. Here the CDR3 DNA reads TGTGCCAGCAGAAAGACCCCCTATTCCTGGACCCAGTACTTC. Amino acid sequence: CASRKTPYSWTQYF.

This clonotype was seen ten or more times. The chain joins TRBV6-1 to TRBJ1-5, with TRBD1 as a possible D gene (6 bases). The V gene's germline CDR1 is MNHNS and CDR2 SASEGT. The CDR3 sequence is 16 residues long. The V gene lost 2 bases and the J gene lost 2 bases, with 13 bases spanning the gap. CDR3 sequence: CASSEWGGVGNQPQHF. Here the CDR3 DNA reads TGTGCCAGCAGTGAATGGGGGGGCGTAGGCAATCAGCCCCAGCATTTT.

In this sample, this clonotype turned up many times. The V gene is TRBV4-1, the J gene TRBJ2-7, with D uncertain. Looked up from germline, CDR1 is MGHRA and CDR2 is YSYEKL. Trimming took 3 bases from V and 2 from J, leaving 8 bases between them. The CDR3 extends over 13 amino acids. CDR3 residues: CASSQTSAYEQYF. Written as DNA, the CDR3 is TGCGCCAGCAGCCAGACTTCAGCCTACGAGCAGTACTTC.

J is TRBJ1-6 and V is TRBV11-1; TRBD1 aligns across 9 bases. With 6 bases clipped from V and 9 bases from J, the junction kept 6 bases outside the gene matches. There are 14 residues in the CDR3. The germline gives CDR1 SGHAT, CDR2 FQDESV (reference sequence). CDR3 in amino acids: CASRAGTGISPLHF. CDR3 DNA: TGTGCCAGCAGGGCCGGGACAGGGATTTCACCCCTCCACTTT.

This clonotype has a handful of counts. A much bigger clone sits one base away, suggesting this may be a read error. The rearrangement links TRBV2 to TRBJ2-7, with D possibly TRBD1 on 5 matching bases. The germline gives CDR1 SNHLY, CDR2 FYNNEI. This CDR3 spans 12 amino acids. The CDR3 bases are TGTGCCAGCTCCCAGGGCTCCTACGGGCAGTACTTC. It yields the protein CASSQGSYGQYF.

This clonotype was counted between two and nine times. Possible read error: a much larger clone is one base away. This sequence joins TRBV19 and TRBJ1-5; D is possibly TRBD1 (6 bases). CDR3 length equals 16 residues. V lost 2 bases and J 1 base, leaving 12 bases between the germline ends. Germline loops: CDR1 LNHDA, CDR2 SQIVND (reference sequence). CDR3 in amino acids: CASSISGTRSNQPQHF. DNA for the CDR3: TGTGCCAGTAGTATATCCGGGACAAGAAGCAATCAGCCCCAGCATTTT. Complete variable domain (other parts from reference TRBV19 and TRBJ1-5): DGGITQSPKYLFRKEGQNVTLSCEQNLNHDAMYWYRQDPGQGLRLIYYSQIVNDFQKGDIAEGYSVSREKKESFPLTVTSAQKNPTAFYLCASSISGTRSNQPQHFGDGTRLSIL.

This clonotype was observed at least ten times. This chain joins TRBV6-2 or TRBV6-3 and TRBJ1-1; D unclear. CDR3 size: 15 residues. Germline V gives CDR1 MNHEY, CDR2 SVGEGT. V was clipped by 3 bases and J by 1 base, with 12 bases between them. The CDR3 DNA reads as TGTGCCAGCAGTTATCCTGGGGTGGGGAACACTGAAGCTTTCTTT. Its translation is CASSYPGVGNTEAFF.

At least ten counts were recorded for this clonotype. V gene TRBV6-5 combines with J gene TRBJ2-7; no clear D. The germline V gene has CDR1 MNHEY and CDR2 SVGAGI. The CDR3 length is 11 residues. Trimming pared 7 bases from V and 7 bases from J, leaving 11 bases between. As DNA, the CDR3 is TGTGCCAGCACTCAAATGGGAGAGCAGTACTTC. This codes for CASTQMGEQYF.

The genes are TRBV27 and TRBJ1-5; D gene ambiguous. The V gene's germline CDR1 is MNHEY and CDR2 SMNVEV (reference sequence). CDR3 size: 14 residues. V lost 2 bases, J lost 5 bases, and 10 bases lay in between. CDR3 region: CASSLIGYDQPQHF. DNA for the CDR3: TGTGCCAGCAGTTTAATAGGGTATGATCAGCCCCAGCATTTT.